The source of this T cell receptor beta chain is a study of T cells in Graves' hyperthyroidism and ophthalmopathy. Study-wide points: The blood repertoire included most of the expanded thyroid clonotypes above 0.001.

In regard to this clonotype: Antigen unknown.

RNA transcripts served as the template for amplifying TCR beta CDR3 regions. An initial round of RT-PCR targeting the TCR CDR3 relied on the HTBI primer set. TCRdb re-derived calls from the multiplex PCR reads in MiXCR, one entry per CDR3 protein. The sample holds roughly 350,000 distinct CDR3 sequences, roughly 15% seen once. The sample consisted of blood. The sequence was obtained from a woman between 25 and 40 years old with Graves' ophthalmopathy.

CDR3 coding DNA: TGTGCCAGCAGCTTAAGGCTAGCGGGAGGGGAGCTGTTTTTT. Protein product: CASSLRLAGGELFF. The gene calls are TRBV7-2 and TRBJ2-2; 9 bases are shared with TRBD2. The CDR3 runs to 14 residues. Looked up from germline, CDR1 is SGHTA and CDR2 is FQGNSA. With 2 bases clipped from V and 8 bases from J, the junction kept 3 bases outside the gene matches.